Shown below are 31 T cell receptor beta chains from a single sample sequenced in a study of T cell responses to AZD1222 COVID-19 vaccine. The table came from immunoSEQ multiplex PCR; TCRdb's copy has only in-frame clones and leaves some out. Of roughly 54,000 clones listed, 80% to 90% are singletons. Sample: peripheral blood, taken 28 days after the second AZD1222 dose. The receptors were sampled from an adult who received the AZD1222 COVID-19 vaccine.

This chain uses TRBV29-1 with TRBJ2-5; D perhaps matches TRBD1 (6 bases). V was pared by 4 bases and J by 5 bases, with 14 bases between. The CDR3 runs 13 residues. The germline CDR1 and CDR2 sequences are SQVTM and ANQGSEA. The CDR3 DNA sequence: TGCAGCGTTGGGACAGCGACTTTCGAGACCCAGTACTTC. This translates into CSVGTATFETQYF. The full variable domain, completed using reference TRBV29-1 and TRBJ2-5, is SAVISQKPSRDICQRGTSLTIQCQVDSQVTMMFWYRQQPGQSLTLIATANQGSEATYESGFVIDKFPISRPNLTFSTLTVSNMSPEDSSIYLCSVGTATFETQYFGPGTRLLVL.

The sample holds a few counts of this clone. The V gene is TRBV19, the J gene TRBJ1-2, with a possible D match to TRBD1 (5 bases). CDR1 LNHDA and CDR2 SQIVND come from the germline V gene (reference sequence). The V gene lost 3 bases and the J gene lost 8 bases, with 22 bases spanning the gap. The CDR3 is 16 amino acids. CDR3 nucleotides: TGTGCCAGTAGTATCCTGGGGGGTCGGACGTCCGAGGGCTACACCTTC. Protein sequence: CASSILGGRTSEGYTF.

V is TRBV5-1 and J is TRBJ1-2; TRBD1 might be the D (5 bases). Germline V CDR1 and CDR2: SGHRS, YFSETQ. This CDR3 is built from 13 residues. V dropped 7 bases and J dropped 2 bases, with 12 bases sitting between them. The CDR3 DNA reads TGCGCCAGCTCAAGAGCAGGGAACTATGGCTACACCTTC. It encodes CASSRAGNYGYTF. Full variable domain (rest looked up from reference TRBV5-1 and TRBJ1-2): KAGVTQTPRYLIKTRGQQVTLSCSPISGHRSVSWYQQTPGQGLQFLFEYFSETQRNKGNFPGRFSGRQFSNSRSEMNVSTLELGDSALYLCASSRAGNYGYTFGSGTRLTVV.

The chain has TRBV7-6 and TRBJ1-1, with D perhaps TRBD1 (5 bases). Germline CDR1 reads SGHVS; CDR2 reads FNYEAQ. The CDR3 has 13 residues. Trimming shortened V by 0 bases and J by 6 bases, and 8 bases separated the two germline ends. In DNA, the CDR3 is TGTGCCAGCAGCTTAGCCGGGGGGGCTGAAGCTTTCTTT. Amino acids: CASSLAGGAEAFF. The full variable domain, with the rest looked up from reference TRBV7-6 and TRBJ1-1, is GAGVSQSPRYKVTKRGQDVALRCDPISGHVSLYWYRQALGQGPEFLTYFNYEAQQDKSGLPNDRFSAERPEGSISTLTIQRTEQRDSAMYRCASSLAGGAEAFFGQGTRLTVV.

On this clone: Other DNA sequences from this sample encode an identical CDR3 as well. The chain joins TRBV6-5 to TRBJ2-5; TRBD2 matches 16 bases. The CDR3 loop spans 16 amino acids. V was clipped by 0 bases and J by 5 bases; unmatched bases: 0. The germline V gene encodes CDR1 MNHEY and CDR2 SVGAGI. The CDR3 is CASSYSGLAGGETQYF. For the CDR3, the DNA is TGTGCCAGCAGTTACTCGGGACTAGCGGGAGGGGAGACCCAGTACTTC.

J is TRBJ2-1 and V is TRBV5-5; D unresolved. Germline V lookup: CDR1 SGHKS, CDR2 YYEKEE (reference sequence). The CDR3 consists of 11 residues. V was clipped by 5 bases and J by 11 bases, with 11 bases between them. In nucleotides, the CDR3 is TGTGCCAGCAGTCCCGCCCGACAGCAGTTCTTC. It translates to CASSPARQQFF.

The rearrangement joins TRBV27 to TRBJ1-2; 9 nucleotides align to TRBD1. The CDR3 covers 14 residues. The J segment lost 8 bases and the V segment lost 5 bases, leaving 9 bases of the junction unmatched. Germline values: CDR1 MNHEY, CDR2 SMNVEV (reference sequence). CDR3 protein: CASSPRDRVGGYTF. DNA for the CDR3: TGTGCCAGCAGTCCCCGGGACAGGGTGGGGGGCTACACCTTC.

This CDR3 reads CASSSWDGYEQYF. The CDR3 coding sequence is TGTGCCAGCAGCTCCTGGGACGGCTACGAGCAGTACTTC. V is TRBV11-2 and J is TRBJ2-7; D assignment may be TRBD1 or TRBD2 (5 bases each). Germline CDR1 reads SGHAT; CDR2 reads FQNNGV. Trimming removed 4 bases at V and 3 bases at J, with 10 bases between. This CDR3 comprises 13 residues.

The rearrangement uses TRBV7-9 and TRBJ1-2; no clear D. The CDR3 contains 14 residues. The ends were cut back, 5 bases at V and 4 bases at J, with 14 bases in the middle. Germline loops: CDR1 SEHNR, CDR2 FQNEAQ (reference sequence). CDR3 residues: CASSPGQAAYGYTF. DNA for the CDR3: TGTGCCAGCAGCCCCGGCCAGGCCGCCTATGGCTACACCTTC. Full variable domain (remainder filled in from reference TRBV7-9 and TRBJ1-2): DTGVSQNPRHKITKRGQNVTFRCDPISEHNRLYWYRQTLGQGPEFLTYFQNEAQLEKSRLLSDRFSAERPKGSFSTLEIQRTEQGDSAMYLCASSPGQAAYGYTFGSGTRLTVV.

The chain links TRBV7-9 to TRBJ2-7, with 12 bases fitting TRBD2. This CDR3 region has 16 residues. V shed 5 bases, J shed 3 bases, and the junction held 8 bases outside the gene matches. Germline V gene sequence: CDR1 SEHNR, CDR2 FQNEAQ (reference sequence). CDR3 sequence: CASSVLAGGLGYEQYF. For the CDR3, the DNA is TGTGCCAGCAGCGTACTAGCGGGAGGTCTAGGCTACGAGCAGTACTTC.

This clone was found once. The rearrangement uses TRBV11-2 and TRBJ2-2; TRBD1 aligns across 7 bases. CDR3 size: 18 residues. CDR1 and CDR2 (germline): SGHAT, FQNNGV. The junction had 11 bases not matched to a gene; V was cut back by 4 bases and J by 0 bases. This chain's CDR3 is CASSSRPGTATNTGELFF. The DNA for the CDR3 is TGTGCCAGCAGCTCCCGACCCGGGACAGCCACGAACACCGGGGAGCTGTTTTTT.

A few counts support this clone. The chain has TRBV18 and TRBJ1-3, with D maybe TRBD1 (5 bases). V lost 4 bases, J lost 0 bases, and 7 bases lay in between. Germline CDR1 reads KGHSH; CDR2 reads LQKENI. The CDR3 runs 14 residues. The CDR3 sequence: CASSRGDSGNTIYF. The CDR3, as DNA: TGTGCCAGCTCACGGGGGGACTCTGGAAACACCATATATTTT. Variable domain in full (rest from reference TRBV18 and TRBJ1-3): NAGVMQNPRHLVRRRGQEARLRCSPMKGHSHVYWYRQLPEEGLKFMVYLQKENIIDESGMPKERFSAEFPKEGPSILRIQQVVRGDSAAYFCASSRGDSGNTIYFGEGSWLTVV.

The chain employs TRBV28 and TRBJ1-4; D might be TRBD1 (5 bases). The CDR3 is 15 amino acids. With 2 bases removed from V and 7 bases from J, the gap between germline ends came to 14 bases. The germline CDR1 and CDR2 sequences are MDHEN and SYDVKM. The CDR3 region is CASSLQSGNGEKLFF. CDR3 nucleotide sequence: TGTGCCAGCAGTTTACAGTCAGGGAACGGTGAAAAACTGTTTTTT. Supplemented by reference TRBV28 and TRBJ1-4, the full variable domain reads DVKVTQSSRYLVKRTGEKVFLECVQDMDHENMFWYRQDPGLGLRLIYFSYDVKMKEKGDIPEGYSVSREKKERFSLILESASTNQTSMYLCASSLQSGNGEKLFFGSGTQLSVL.

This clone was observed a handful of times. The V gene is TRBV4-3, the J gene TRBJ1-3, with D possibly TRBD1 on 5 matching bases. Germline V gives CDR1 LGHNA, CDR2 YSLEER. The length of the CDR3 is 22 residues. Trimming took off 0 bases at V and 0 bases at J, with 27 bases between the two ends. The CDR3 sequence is CASSQESGAGRPAWPSGNTIYF. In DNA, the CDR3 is TGCGCCAGCAGCCAAGAGTCTGGGGCAGGGAGACCCGCATGGCCCTCTGGAAACACCATATATTTT.

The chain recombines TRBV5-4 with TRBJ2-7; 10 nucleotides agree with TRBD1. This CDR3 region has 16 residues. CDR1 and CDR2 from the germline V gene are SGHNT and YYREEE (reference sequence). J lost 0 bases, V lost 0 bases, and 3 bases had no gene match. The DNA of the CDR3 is TGTGCCAGCAGCTTGGCCCGGACAGGGGGCTCCTACGAGCAGTACTTC. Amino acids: CASSLARTGGSYEQYF.

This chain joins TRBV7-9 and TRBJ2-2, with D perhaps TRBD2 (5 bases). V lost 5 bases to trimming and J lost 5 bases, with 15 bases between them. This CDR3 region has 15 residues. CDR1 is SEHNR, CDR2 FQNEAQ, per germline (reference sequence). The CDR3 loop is CASSPLRERTGELFF. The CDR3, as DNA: TGTGCCAGCAGCCCGCTTCGCGAGCGGACCGGGGAGCTGTTTTTT.

CDR3 nucleotides: TGTGCCAGTAGTATAAGTACAGGAGGACGGCAGACCCAGTACTTC. Its protein product is CASSISTGGRQTQYF. The chain is built from TRBV19 and TRBJ2-5; D may correspond to TRBD1 or TRBD2 (5 bases each). Deletions cut 2 bases from V and 6 bases from J, with 16 bases between. The CDR3 sequence is 15 residues long. CDR1 and CDR2 (germline): LNHDA, SQIVND (reference sequence).

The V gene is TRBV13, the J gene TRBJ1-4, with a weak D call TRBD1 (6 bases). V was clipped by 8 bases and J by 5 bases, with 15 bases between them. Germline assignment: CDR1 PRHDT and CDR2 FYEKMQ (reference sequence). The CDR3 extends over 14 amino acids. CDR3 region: CASRRRGENEKLFF. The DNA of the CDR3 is TGTGCCAGCCGGAGGAGGGGGGAAAATGAAAAACTGTTTTTT.

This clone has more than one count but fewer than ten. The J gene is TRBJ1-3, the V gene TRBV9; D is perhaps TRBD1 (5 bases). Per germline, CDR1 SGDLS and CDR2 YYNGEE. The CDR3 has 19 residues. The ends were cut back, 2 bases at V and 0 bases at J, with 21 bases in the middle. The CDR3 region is CASSVSSGTPAFSGNTIYF. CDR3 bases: TGTGCCAGCAGCGTCTCATCCGGGACGCCAGCCTTCTCTGGAAACACCATATATTTT. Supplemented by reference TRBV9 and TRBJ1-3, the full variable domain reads DSGVTQTPKHLITATGQRVTLRCSPRSGDLSVYWYQQSLDQGLQFLIQYYNGEERAKGNILERFSAQQFPDLHSELNLSSLELGDSALYFCASSVSSGTPAFSGNTIYFGEGSWLTVV.

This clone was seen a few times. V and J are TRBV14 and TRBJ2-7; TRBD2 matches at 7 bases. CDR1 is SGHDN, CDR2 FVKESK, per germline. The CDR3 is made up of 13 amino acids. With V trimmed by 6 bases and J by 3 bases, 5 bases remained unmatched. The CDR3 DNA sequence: TGTGCCAGCAGATCCGGGACTAACTACGAGCAGTACTTC. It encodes CASRSGTNYEQYF.

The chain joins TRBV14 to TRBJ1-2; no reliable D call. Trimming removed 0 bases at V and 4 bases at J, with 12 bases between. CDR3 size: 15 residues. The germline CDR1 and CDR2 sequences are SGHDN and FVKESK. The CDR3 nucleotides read TGTGCCAGCAGCCAAGAATTGGAGGGCCCCTATGGCTACACCTTC. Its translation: CASSQELEGPYGYTF.

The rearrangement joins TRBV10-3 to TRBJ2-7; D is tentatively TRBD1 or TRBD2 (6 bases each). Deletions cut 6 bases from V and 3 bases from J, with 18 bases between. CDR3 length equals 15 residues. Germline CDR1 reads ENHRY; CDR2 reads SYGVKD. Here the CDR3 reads CAISGGSGRGYEQYF. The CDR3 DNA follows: TGTGCCATCAGCGGGGGTAGCGGCAGGGGCTACGAGCAGTACTTC.

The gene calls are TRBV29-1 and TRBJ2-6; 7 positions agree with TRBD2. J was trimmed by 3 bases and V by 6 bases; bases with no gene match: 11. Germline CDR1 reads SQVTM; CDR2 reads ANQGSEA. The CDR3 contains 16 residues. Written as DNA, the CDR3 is TGCAGCGTGACCCAACGGGGGGTCAGTGGGGCCAACGTCCTGACTTTC. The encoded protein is CSVTQRGVSGANVLTF.

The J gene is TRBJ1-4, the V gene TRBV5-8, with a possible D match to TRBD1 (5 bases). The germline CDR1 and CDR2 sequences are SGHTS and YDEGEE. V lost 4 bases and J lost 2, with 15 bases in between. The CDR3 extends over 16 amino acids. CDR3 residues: CASSPDRGGTNEKLFF. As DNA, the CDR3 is TGTGCCAGCAGCCCTGACCGTGGGGGGACTAATGAAAAACTGTTTTTT.

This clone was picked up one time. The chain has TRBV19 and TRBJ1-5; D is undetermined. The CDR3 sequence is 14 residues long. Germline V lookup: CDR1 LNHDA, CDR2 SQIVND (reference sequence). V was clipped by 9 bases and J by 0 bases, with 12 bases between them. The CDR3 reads CASTLEYSNQPQHF. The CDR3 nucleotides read TGTGCCAGCACTTTGGAGTATAGCAATCAGCCCCAGCATTTT. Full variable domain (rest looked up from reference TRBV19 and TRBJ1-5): DGGITQSPKYLFRKEGQNVTLSCEQNLNHDAMYWYRQDPGQGLRLIYYSQIVNDFQKGDIAEGYSVSREKKESFPLTVTSAQKNPTAFYLCASTLEYSNQPQHFGDGTRLSIL.

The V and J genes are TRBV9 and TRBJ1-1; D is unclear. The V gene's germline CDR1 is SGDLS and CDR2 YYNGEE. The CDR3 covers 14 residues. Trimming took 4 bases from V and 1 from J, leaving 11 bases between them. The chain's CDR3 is CASSLLKANTEAFF. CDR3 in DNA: TGTGCCAGCAGCCTCCTTAAGGCGAACACTGAAGCTTTCTTT.

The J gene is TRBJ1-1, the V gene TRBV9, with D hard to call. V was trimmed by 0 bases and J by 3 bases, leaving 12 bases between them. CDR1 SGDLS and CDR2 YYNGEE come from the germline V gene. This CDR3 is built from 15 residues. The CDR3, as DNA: TGTGCCAGCAGCGTAGTGGGAGGGCCCGACACTGAAGCTTTCTTT. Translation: CASSVVGGPDTEAFF.

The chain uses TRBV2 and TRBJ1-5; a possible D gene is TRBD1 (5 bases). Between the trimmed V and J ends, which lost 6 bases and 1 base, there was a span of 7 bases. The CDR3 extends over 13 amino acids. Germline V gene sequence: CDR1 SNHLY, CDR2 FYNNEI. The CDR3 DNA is TGTGCCAGCAGGTGGGACAGCAATCAGCCCCAGCATTTT. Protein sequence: CASRWDSNQPQHF.

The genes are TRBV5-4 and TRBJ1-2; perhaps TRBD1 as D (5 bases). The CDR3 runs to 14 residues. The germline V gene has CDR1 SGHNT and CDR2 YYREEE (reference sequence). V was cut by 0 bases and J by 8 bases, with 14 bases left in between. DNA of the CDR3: TGTGCCAGCAGCTTGGCCATGCAGGGTGGCGGCTACACCTTC. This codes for CASSLAMQGGGYTF.

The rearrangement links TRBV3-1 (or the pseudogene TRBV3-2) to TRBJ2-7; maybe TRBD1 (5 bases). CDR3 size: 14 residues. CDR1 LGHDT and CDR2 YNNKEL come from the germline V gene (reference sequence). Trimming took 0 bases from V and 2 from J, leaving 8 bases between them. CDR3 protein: CASSQDQGPYEQYF. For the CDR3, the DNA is TGTGCCAGCAGCCAAGATCAGGGTCCCTACGAGCAGTACTTC.

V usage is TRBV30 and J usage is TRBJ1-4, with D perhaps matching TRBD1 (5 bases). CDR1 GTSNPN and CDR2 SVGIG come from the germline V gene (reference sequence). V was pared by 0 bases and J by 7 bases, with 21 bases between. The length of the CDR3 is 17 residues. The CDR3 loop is CAWSVLGRAWKGEKLFF. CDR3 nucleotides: TGTGCCTGGAGTGTACTGGGCAGGGCCTGGAAAGGTGAAAAACTGTTTTTT.